Listed below are T cell receptor beta chains from one sample, sequenced in a study of blood T cell repertoires in COVID-19. Sequencing was performed with immunoSEQ multiplex PCR; in TCRdb, only in-frame clones are kept and a portion is missing. The data hold 60,000 to 75,000 clones, with approximately 80% observed a single time. Sequencing used peripheral blood. These receptors were obtained from a woman at least 80 years old with acute or convalescent COVID-19. The CDR3 runs from the conserved cysteine through the conserved F or W. Fields, in order: V gene, D gene, clone size, J gene, CDR3 protein, CDR3 DNA. A D gene is named only where the DNA matches it firmly. Only part of the rows carry a size: once, few, many, or a class if the clone is expanded.

V gene: TRBV6-5; D gene: -; clone size: -; J gene: TRBJ1-2; CDR3 protein: CASSFERRYGYTF; CDR3 DNA: TGTGCCAGCAGTTTTGAGAGGCGCTATGGCTACACCTTC
V gene: TRBV15; D gene: -; clone size: -; J gene: TRBJ1-5; CDR3 protein: CATSSAGLGNQPQHF; CDR3 DNA: TGTGCCACCAGCAGTGCAGGGCTTGGGAATCAGCCCCAGCATTTT
V gene: TRBV5-4; D gene: TRBD1; clone size: -; J gene: TRBJ1-5; CDR3 protein: CASSFGTEQPQHF; CDR3 DNA: TGTGCCAGCAGCTTTGGGACAGAGCAGCCCCAGCATTTT
V gene: TRBV5-1; D gene: -; clone size: -; J gene: TRBJ1-2; CDR3 protein: CASSWNDRPNYGYTF; CDR3 DNA: TGCGCCAGCAGCTGGAATGACAGACCAAACTATGGCTACACCTTC
V gene: TRBV6-1; D gene: -; clone size: -; J gene: TRBJ1-6; CDR3 protein: CASSEAHPQSSYNSPLHF; CDR3 DNA: TGTGCCAGCAGTGAAGCCCACCCACAAAGCTCCTATAATTCACCCCTCCACTTT
V gene: TRBV19; D gene: -; clone size: few; J gene: TRBJ1-1; CDR3 protein: CASKFGENTEAFF; CDR3 DNA: TGTGCCAGTAAATTCGGGGAGAACACTGAAGCTTTCTTT
V gene: TRBV12-3/TRBV12-4; D gene: -; clone size: -; J gene: TRBJ2-1; CDR3 protein: CASSQDSGNEQFF; CDR3 DNA: TGTGCCAGCAGCCAGGACAGCGGCAATGAGCAGTTCTTC
V gene: TRBV5-5; D gene: TRBD1; clone size: -; J gene: TRBJ2-7; CDR3 protein: CASSWGTGLNEQYF; CDR3 DNA: TGTGCCAGCAGCTGGGGGACAGGGTTGAACGAGCAGTACTTC
V gene: TRBV2; D gene: -; clone size: once; J gene: TRBJ1-5; CDR3 protein: CASSEARTENQPQHF; CDR3 DNA: TGTGCCAGCAGTGAAGCGCGGACAGAAAATCAGCCCCAGCATTTT
V gene: TRBV9; D gene: TRBD2; clone size: -; J gene: TRBJ2-5; CDR3 protein: CASSEGLAGVRETQYF; CDR3 DNA: TGTGCCAGCAGCGAGGGACTAGCGGGGGTTCGAGAGACCCAGTACTTC
V gene: TRBV10-2; D gene: -; clone size: once; J gene: TRBJ2-2; CDR3 protein: CASTRDRTGELFF; CDR3 DNA: TGCGCCAGCACTAGAGATCGGACCGGGGAGCTGTTTTTT
V gene: TRBV5-1; D gene: TRBD1; clone size: -; J gene: TRBJ1-1; CDR3 protein: CASSLEIGQGATEAFF; CDR3 DNA: TGCGCCAGCAGCCTGGAAATCGGACAGGGGGCCACTGAAGCTTTCTTT
V gene: TRBV7-2; D gene: -; clone size: -; J gene: TRBJ2-7; CDR3 protein: CASSFSGLEPYEQYF; CDR3 DNA: TGTGCCAGCAGCTTCAGCGGGCTGGAACCCTACGAGCAGTACTTC
V gene: TRBV6-6; D gene: TRBD1; clone size: -; J gene: TRBJ1-2; CDR3 protein: CASSRRQGQTLANYGYTF; CDR3 DNA: TGTGCCAGCAGCCGACGACAGGGACAAACGTTAGCTAACTATGGCTACACCTTC
V gene: TRBV5-8; D gene: TRBD1; clone size: -; J gene: TRBJ1-4; CDR3 protein: CASNTPGQGGEDEKLFF; CDR3 DNA: TGTGCCAGCAATACTCCGGGACAGGGTGGGGAGGATGAAAAACTGTTTTTT
V gene: TRBV28; D gene: TRBD1; clone size: -; J gene: TRBJ1-2; CDR3 protein: CASRSPGQGTLNYGYTF; CDR3 DNA: TGTGCCAGCAGATCCCCGGGACAGGGGACTCTTAACTATGGCTACACCTTC
V gene: TRBV6-5; D gene: TRBD2; clone size: -; J gene: TRBJ2-1; CDR3 protein: CASSYSGGNNEQFF; CDR3 DNA: TGTGCCAGCAGTTACTCGGGAGGGAACAATGAGCAGTTCTTC
V gene: TRBV5-1; D gene: -; clone size: -; J gene: TRBJ1-2; CDR3 protein: CASSDPQGNYGYTF; CDR3 DNA: TGCGCCAGCAGCGACCCTCAGGGTAACTATGGCTACACCTTC
V gene: TRBV27; D gene: -; clone size: few; J gene: TRBJ1-2; CDR3 protein: CASSSKPGQFYGYTF; CDR3 DNA: TGTGCCAGCAGTTCAAAGCCCGGACAGTTCTATGGCTACACCTTC
V gene: TRBV19; D gene: -; clone size: few; J gene: TRBJ2-7; CDR3 protein: CASSPWTGEQYF; CDR3 DNA: TGTGCCAGTAGTCCTTGGACGGGAGAGCAGTACTTC
V gene: TRBV11-3; D gene: -; clone size: -; J gene: TRBJ2-7; CDR3 protein: CASTHPLWPYEQYF; CDR3 DNA: TGTGCCAGCACCCACCCTTTGTGGCCCTACGAGCAGTACTTC
V gene: TRBV7-8; D gene: TRBD1; clone size: -; J gene: TRBJ2-7; CDR3 protein: CASSLNNGQGGQYF; CDR3 DNA: TGTGCCAGCAGCTTAAATAATGGACAGGGGGGGCAGTACTTC
V gene: TRBV20-1; D gene: -; clone size: -; J gene: TRBJ2-7; CDR3 protein: CSASTSYEQYF; CDR3 DNA: TGCAGTGCTTCCACATCCTACGAGCAGTACTTC
V gene: TRBV5-1; D gene: TRBD1; clone size: -; J gene: TRBJ1-1; CDR3 protein: CASSAGGMSTEAFF; CDR3 DNA: TGCGCCAGCTCCGCAGGGGGAATGAGCACTGAAGCTTTCTTT
V gene: TRBV2; D gene: -; clone size: -; J gene: TRBJ1-5; CDR3 protein: CASSVPRGGVRSNQPQHF; CDR3 DNA: TGTGCCAGCAGTGTTCCCAGGGGCGGAGTCAGGAGCAATCAGCCCCAGCATTTT
V gene: TRBV3-1/TRBV3-2; D gene: -; clone size: few; J gene: TRBJ1-6; CDR3 protein: CASSAYQGFSPLHF; CDR3 DNA: TGTGCCAGCAGCGCCTATCAGGGGTTTTCACCCCTCCACTTT
V gene: TRBV7-6; D gene: -; clone size: -; J gene: TRBJ2-5; CDR3 protein: CASSVPRAQETQYF; CDR3 DNA: TGTGCCAGCAGCGTACCCAGGGCTCAAGAGACCCAGTACTTC
V gene: TRBV4-1; D gene: -; clone size: -; J gene: TRBJ2-1; CDR3 protein: CASSQVSAAGNEQFF; CDR3 DNA: TGCGCCAGCAGCCAAGTCTCCGCGGCCGGCAATGAGCAGTTCTTC
V gene: TRBV19; D gene: -; clone size: -; J gene: TRBJ1-1; CDR3 protein: CASSPSVTEAFF; CDR3 DNA: TGTGCCAGTAGCCCTTCCGTTACTGAAGCTTTCTTT
V gene: TRBV7-2; D gene: TRBD1; clone size: few; J gene: TRBJ2-7; CDR3 protein: CASSSEGQGNYEQYF; CDR3 DNA: TGTGCCAGCAGCTCAGAGGGACAGGGTAACTACGAGCAGTACTTC
V gene: TRBV27; D gene: -; clone size: -; J gene: TRBJ2-7; CDR3 protein: CASSRKAGPYEQYF; CDR3 DNA: TGTGCCAGCAGCAGAAAGGCGGGACCCTACGAGCAGTACTTC
V gene: TRBV4-2; D gene: TRBD2; clone size: -; J gene: TRBJ2-1; CDR3 protein: CASSQVSGGPRNEQFF; CDR3 DNA: TGTGCCAGCAGCCAAGTTTCGGGGGGGCCTCGAAATGAGCAGTTCTTC
V gene: TRBV5-1; D gene: TRBD2; clone size: -; J gene: TRBJ2-1; CDR3 protein: CASSPRTSGGVNPQFF; CDR3 DNA: TGCGCCAGCAGCCCGAGGACTAGCGGGGGGGTTAATCCGCAGTTCTTC
V gene: TRBV6-5; D gene: TRBD1; clone size: -; J gene: TRBJ2-7; CDR3 protein: CASSSDRPAYEQYF; CDR3 DNA: TGTGCCAGCAGTTCGGACAGGCCAGCCTACGAGCAGTACTTC
V gene: TRBV18; D gene: -; clone size: -; J gene: TRBJ1-5; CDR3 protein: CASSPRSAEGQPQHF; CDR3 DNA: TGTGCCAGCTCACCACGGTCGGCAGAGGGTCAGCCCCAGCATTTT
V gene: TRBV19; D gene: TRBD1; clone size: -; J gene: TRBJ1-4; CDR3 protein: CASSRGDKGQTNEKLFF; CDR3 DNA: TGTGCCAGCAGTAGAGGTGATAAGGGACAGACCAATGAAAAACTGTTTTTT
V gene: TRBV18; D gene: -; clone size: -; J gene: TRBJ2-7; CDR3 protein: CASSPGQSISYEQYF; CDR3 DNA: TGTGCCAGCTCACCTGGACAGTCTATCTCCTACGAGCAGTACTTC
V gene: TRBV30; D gene: -; clone size: -; J gene: TRBJ1-6; CDR3 protein: CAWTYSPNSPLHF; CDR3 DNA: TGTGCCTGGACGTACAGTCCTAATTCACCCCTCCACTTT
V gene: TRBV5-5; D gene: -; clone size: -; J gene: TRBJ1-2; CDR3 protein: CASSLAPGGGYTF; CDR3 DNA: TGTGCCAGCAGCTTGGCCCCAGGTGGGGGCTACACCTTC
V gene: TRBV2; D gene: -; clone size: -; J gene: TRBJ2-6; CDR3 protein: CASSRDSSSGANVLTF; CDR3 DNA: TGTGCCAGCTCAAGGGACTCAAGCTCTGGGGCCAACGTCCTGACTTTC
V gene: TRBV10-1; D gene: -; clone size: few; J gene: TRBJ2-5; CDR3 protein: CASSEGYAETQYF; CDR3 DNA: TGCGCCAGCAGTGAGGGTTATGCGGAGACCCAGTACTTC
V gene: TRBV11-1; D gene: -; clone size: few; J gene: TRBJ1-2; CDR3 protein: CASSLDFAGEGGYTF; CDR3 DNA: TGTGCCAGCAGCTTAGACTTCGCAGGGGAGGGAGGCTACACCTTC
V gene: TRBV4-1; D gene: TRBD2; clone size: -; J gene: TRBJ2-1; CDR3 protein: CASSPGLAGGQGEQFF; CDR3 DNA: TGCGCCAGCAGCCCGGGACTAGCGGGGGGGCAGGGTGAGCAGTTCTTC
V gene: TRBV6-6; D gene: -; clone size: once; J gene: TRBJ1-5; CDR3 protein: CASSYGGDRQPQHF; CDR3 DNA: TGTGCCAGCAGTTACGGGGGGGACCGCCAGCCCCAGCATTTT
V gene: TRBV29-1; D gene: TRBD2; clone size: -; J gene: TRBJ2-3; CDR3 protein: CSVDSGGVTDTQYF; CDR3 DNA: TGCAGCGTTGATAGCGGGGGGGTCACAGATACGCAGTATTTT
V gene: TRBV7-8; D gene: -; clone size: few; J gene: TRBJ1-1; CDR3 protein: CASSTTELNTEAFF; CDR3 DNA: TGTGCCAGCAGCACTACGGAGCTGAACACTGAAGCTTTCTTT